This T cell receptor beta chain was obtained from a study of T cell changes during pregnancy in multiple sclerosis. Germline V gene data show CDR1 as LNHDA and CDR2 as SQIVND (reference sequence). Trimming took 3 bases from V and 5 from J; bases not matched to a gene: 12. This CDR3 comprises 17 residues. The data were produced by immunoSEQ multiplex PCR, yet TCRdb's version contains in-frame clones alone and is incomplete. The sample holds approximately 68,000 clones; about nine tenths are singletons and the top ten take roughly 0.7%. This TCR was sampled from a female donor in good health, enrolled as a control in a pregnancy study. The chain couples TRBV19 to TRBJ2-3; 9 nucleotides line up with TRBD2. The sample was peripheral blood, taken in the third trimester of pregnancy. DNA of the CDR3: TGTGCCAGTAGTATTGTTGCGGGCGGGAGGGCCCAAGATACGCAGTATTTT. The encoded protein is CASSIVAGGRAQDTQYF.